Listed here are 21 T cell receptor beta chains from one sample, sequenced in a study of vaccination and CD4 T cells after COVID-19. Researchers used the Oncomine TCR Beta short-read assay to sequence DNA from cultured CD4+ T cells. TCRdb re-derived calls from the PCR reads in MiXCR, one entry per CDR3 protein. The sample has around 26,000 distinct CDR3 sequences; 41% are singletons. Their target antigens are unknown. Time point noted: late sampling 161 to 241 days after vaccination in a few convalescent patients. Treatment noted: approximately 11-day PBMC culture with coronavirus spike peptide pools or control peptides (ViraFEST assay). The material was CD4+ T cells from blood, cultured in vitro, obtained about 7 months after SARS-CoV-2 vaccination. These receptor sequences come from a human donor who had recovered from COVID-19.

This chain uses TRBV11-1 with TRBJ2-5; 9 nucleotides match TRBD2. Germline V gene lookup returns CDR1 SGHAT and CDR2 FQDESV (reference sequence). J was trimmed by 5 bases and V by 1 base; bases with no gene match: 11. The CDR3 runs to 17 residues. CDR3: CASSLDGLAGRGETQYF. The CDR3 DNA follows: TGTGCCAGCAGCTTAGATGGTCTAGCGGGGCGGGGGGAGACCCAGTACTTC.

This rearrangement joins TRBV20-1 to TRBJ2-7, with 11 bases lining up with TRBD2. The CDR3 loop spans 16 amino acids. CDR1 and CDR2 (germline): DFQATT, SNEGSKA (reference sequence). Unmatched junction bases numbered 14, after V lost 5 bases and J lost 5 bases. The CDR3 loop reads CSASATLAGGLNEQYF. In nucleotides, the CDR3 is TGCAGTGCTTCCGCGACCCTAGCGGGAGGTCTCAACGAGCAGTACTTC.

The V gene is TRBV15, the J gene TRBJ1-1; possibly TRBD1 for D (6 bases). Germline V lookup: CDR1 LNHNV, CDR2 YYDKDF (reference sequence). The CDR3 length is 15 residues. The V and J ends lost 3 bases and 1 base respectively, with 12 bases between them. The CDR3 bases are TGTGCCACCAGCAGCCAACCACAGGGGAACACTGAAGCTTTCTTT. This gives the protein CATSSQPQGNTEAFF. The full variable domain, in which reference TRBV15 and TRBJ1-1 provide the parts outside the CDR3, is DAMVIQNPRYQVTQFGKPVTLSCSQTLNHNVMYWYQQKSSQAPKLLFHYYDKDFNNEADTPDNFQSRRPNTSFCFLDIRSPGLGDTAMYLCATSSQPQGNTEAFFGQGTRLTVV.

The V call is TRBV6-1, the J call TRBJ2-1, with 7 bases lining up with TRBD2. The germline V gene has CDR1 MNHNS and CDR2 SASEGT. Trimming at V came to 11 bases and at J to 3 bases, leaving 4 bases not matched to a gene. The CDR3 contains 12 residues. The CDR3 nucleotides read TGTGCCTCCTGGGGGGGCTACAATGAGCAGTTCTTC. Protein: CASWGGYNEQFF.

The rearrangement uses TRBV28 and TRBJ2-3, with D possibly TRBD2 on 5 matching bases. The CDR3 totals 17 residues. Germline V gene sequence: CDR1 MDHEN, CDR2 SYDVKM. Trimming removed 2 bases from V and 0 bases from J, with 15 bases in between. In DNA, the CDR3 is TGTGCCAGCAGTTTACTGGATCTAGCTGGAAGCACAGATACGCAGTATTTT. Encoded protein: CASSLLDLAGSTDTQYF.

This clonotype has only one observation. The J gene is TRBJ1-2, the V gene TRBV7-2, with D maybe TRBD1 (5 bases). There are 16 residues in the CDR3. CDR1 is SGHTA, CDR2 FQGNSA, per germline. With 1 base removed from V and 0 bases from J, the gap between germline ends came to 12 bases. For the CDR3, the DNA is TGTGCCAGCAGCTTAGTTCCCACAGGAACTAACTATGGCTACACCTTC. Its protein product is CASSLVPTGTNYGYTF.

This clonotype was recorded once. The V call is TRBV28, the J call TRBJ2-4; 7 bases line up with TRBD2. The V gene end was trimmed by 6 bases and the J gene end by 4 bases; junction bases not matched to a gene: 3. The CDR3 extends over 13 amino acids. Per germline, CDR1 MDHEN and CDR2 SYDVKM. CDR3 region: CASRLASKNIQYF. As DNA, the CDR3 is TGTGCCAGCAGACTAGCGAGTAAAAACATTCAGTACTTC.

This clonotype was counted between two and nine times. The chain uses TRBV29-1 and TRBJ2-1; perhaps TRBD1 as D (5 bases). Germline CDR1 is SQVTM and CDR2 is ANQGSEA. The CDR3 sequence is 12 residues long. Deletions cut 4 bases from V and 2 bases from J, with 6 bases between. CDR3 sequence reads: CSVGQTYNEQFF. As DNA, the CDR3 is TGCAGCGTTGGACAGACCTACAATGAGCAGTTCTTC.

The chain is built from TRBV6-1 and TRBJ1-5; the match to TRBD1 covers 7 bases. Looked up from germline, CDR1 is MNHNS and CDR2 is SASEGT. Germline trimming cut 2 bases from V and 1 base from J; bases unmatched to any gene: 11. This CDR3 contains 18 residues. This chain's CDR3 is CASSEPHDRALSNQPQHF. The CDR3 DNA is TGTGCCAGCAGTGAACCACACGACAGGGCCCTCAGCAATCAGCCCCAGCATTTT.

The V gene is TRBV18, the J gene TRBJ2-6; unclear D gene. V lost 2 bases, J lost 0 bases, and 11 bases lay in between. Germline values: CDR1 KGHSH, CDR2 LQKENI. The CDR3 runs to 17 residues. CDR3: CASSPFDIASGANVLTF. CDR3 nucleotide sequence: TGTGCCAGCTCACCATTTGATATCGCCTCTGGGGCCAACGTCCTGACTTTC. The whole variable domain, remainder taken from reference TRBV18 and TRBJ2-6, is NAGVMQNPRHLVRRRGQEARLRCSPMKGHSHVYWYRQLPEEGLKFMVYLQKENIIDESGMPKERFSAEFPKEGPSILRIQQVVRGDSAAYFCASSPFDIASGANVLTFGAGSRLTVL.

V is TRBV20-1 and J is TRBJ2-3, with D perhaps assigned TRBD1 or TRBD2 (5 bases each). The V end lost 0 bases, the J end lost 3 bases, and 13 bases lay between the germline ends. CDR1 and CDR2 from the germline V gene are DFQATT and SNEGSKA (reference sequence). The CDR3 has 15 amino acids. The CDR3 DNA is TGCAGTGCTAGAGATATGGGACCGAATACAGATACGCAGTATTTT. Encoded protein: CSARDMGPNTDTQYF.

The chain uses TRBV18 and TRBJ2-7; unclear D gene. V shed 1 base and J shed 2 bases, with 9 bases lying between them. Per the germline V gene, CDR1 is KGHSH and CDR2 is LQKENI. The CDR3 totals 14 residues. The CDR3 sequence is CASSPRTLTYEQYF. The CDR3 nucleotides are TGTGCCAGCTCACCACGGACCCTTACCTACGAGCAGTACTTC.

CDR3 sequence: CASSVRPGQQETQYF. CDR3 bases: TGTGCCAGCAGCGTAAGACCGGGACAGCAAGAGACCCAGTACTTC. V is TRBV9 and J is TRBJ2-5, with TRBD1 matching over 7 bases. The germline V gene encodes CDR1 SGDLS and CDR2 YYNGEE. V shed 1 base and J 2 bases; nucleotides not matched to a gene: 5. The CDR3 totals 15 residues.

This clonotype was picked up a small number of times. The chain employs TRBV2 and TRBJ2-7; weak D call: TRBD1 (6 bases). This CDR3 comprises 17 residues. The V end lost 4 bases, the J end lost 2 bases, and 21 bases lay between the germline ends. Germline-derived CDR1 and CDR2 are SNHLY and FYNNEI. The CDR3 DNA sequence: TGTGCCAGCAGTGGGGGGCGGACAGAACCGACAACCTACGAGCAGTACTTC. This codes for CASSGGRTEPTTYEQYF. The full variable domain, with the rest looked up from reference TRBV2 and TRBJ2-7, is EPEVTQTPSHQVTQMGQEVILRCVPISNHLYFYWYRQILGQKVEFLVSFYNNEISEKSEIFDDQFSVERPDGSNFTLKIRSTKLEDSAMYFCASSGGRTEPTTYEQYFGPGTRLTVT.

The chain links TRBV27 to TRBJ1-5; D remains ambiguous. Germline values: CDR1 MNHEY, CDR2 SMNVEV (reference sequence). V shed 7 bases and J shed 1 base, with 11 bases lying between them. The CDR3 has 14 residues. The CDR3 DNA follows: TGTGCCAGCAACCCCACCCGGAGCAATCAGCCCCAGCATTTT. Amino acids: CASNPTRSNQPQHF.

The chain recombines TRBV7-3 with TRBJ2-7; unclear D gene. The CDR3 runs to 13 residues. V shed 3 bases and J shed 3 bases, with 9 bases lying between them. Germline V gene sequence: CDR1 SGHTA, CDR2 FQGTGA. The DNA of the CDR3 is TGTGCCAGCAGCTTGGGTCGAGTCTACGAGCAGTACTTC. Amino acid sequence: CASSLGRVYEQYF.

The CDR3 DNA reads as TGTGCCAGCAGTTACCCCACCGGGGGGGGCATTAGCACAGATACGCAGTATTTT. This encodes CASSYPTGGGISTDTQYF. V usage is TRBV6-2 or TRBV6-3 and J usage is TRBJ2-3; 8 positions match TRBD2. J gave up 0 bases and V 2 bases, and 10 bases lay outside the gene matches. CDR1 is MNHEY, CDR2 SVGEGT, per germline. The CDR3 loop spans 18 amino acids.

CDR3 sequence (DNA): TGTGCCAGCAGCTTAGTGGCAGAGGGGGAGCAGTTCTTC. It encodes CASSLVAEGEQFF. The chain combines TRBV7-3 with TRBJ2-1, with D possibly being TRBD1 or TRBD2 (5 bases each). Trimming left V 2 bases short and J 10 bases short, with 12 bases between. The V gene's germline CDR1 is SGHTA and CDR2 FQGTGA. This CDR3 is built from 13 residues.

For the CDR3, the DNA is TGTGCCAGCAGCTTTATAGCGGGAGCGGTAGATACGCAGTATTTT. Translating it yields CASSFIAGAVDTQYF. The chain combines TRBV7-8 with TRBJ2-3; 9 bases agree with TRBD2. After removal of 3 bases from V and 5 bases from J, the junction contained 6 bases not matched to a gene. The CDR3 loop spans 15 amino acids. Germline V lookup: CDR1 SGHVS, CDR2 FQNEAQ. The variable domain in full, with the rest retrieved from reference TRBV7-8 and TRBJ2-3, is GAGVSQSPRYKVAKRGQDVALRCDPISGHVSLFWYQQALGQGPEFLTYFQNEAQLDKSGLPSDRFFAERPEGSVSTLKIQRTQQEDSAVYLCASSFIAGAVDTQYFGPGTRLTVL.

A few counts support this clonotype. The chain carries TRBV30 and TRBJ2-1; 7 bases agree with TRBD1. Trimming at V came to 0 bases and at J to 3 bases, leaving 5 bases not matched to a gene. Germline CDR1 reads GTSNPN; CDR2 reads SVGIG (reference sequence). The CDR3 has 15 residues. CDR3 protein: CAWSVLRGLYNEQFF. In DNA, the CDR3 is TGTGCCTGGAGTGTACTAAGGGGGCTCTACAATGAGCAGTTCTTC. Full variable domain (outside the CDR3, taken from reference TRBV30 and TRBJ2-1): SQTIHQWPATLVQPVGSPLSLECTVEGTSNPNLYWYRQAAGRGLQLLFYSVGIGQISSEVPQNLSASRPQDRQFILSSKKLLLSDSGFYLCAWSVLRGLYNEQFFGPGTRLTVL.

This clonotype was seen more than once but under ten times. The V gene is TRBV6-1, the J gene TRBJ2-7, with 9 bases matching TRBD1. Germline CDR1 MNHNS, CDR2 SASEGT. V lost 5 bases and J lost 0; bases outside the gene matches: 5. CDR3 length: 15 amino acids. CDR3 nucleotide sequence: TGTGCCAGCAGTCAACCGGGACAGGGCTCCTACGAGCAGTACTTC. Its protein is CASSQPGQGSYEQYF.